These 11 T cell receptor beta chains were all obtained from the same sample, sequenced in a study of blood T cell repertoires in COVID-19 (TCRdb year 2020). The library was produced with the immunoSEQ multiplex PCR assay. TCRdb stores this immuneACCESS table with in-frame sequences only. Part of the clones is absent; in the studies checked, under half of the shortfall reflects unresolved V genes, and no reason is known for the rest. Counted in this sample were around 350,000 clones; about 88% of them appeared once. The top ten clonotypes cover about 3% of the sample. The sequenced material came from peripheral blood. The source of these receptors is a human donor in a cohort sampled during active COVID-19.

V usage is TRBV5-1 and J usage is TRBJ2-3, with TRBD1 matching over 9 bases. Trimming at V came to 2 bases and at J to 0 bases, leaving 4 bases not matched to a gene. This CDR3 is 16 amino acids long. CDR1 and CDR2 from the germline V gene are SGHRS and YFSETQ. The CDR3 region has the DNA TGCGCCAGCAGCTTTACAGGGGGCCTTAGCACAGATACGCAGTATTTT. Translated: CASSFTGGLSTDTQYF.

This clone was seen just once. The rearrangement links TRBV28 to TRBJ2-3; tentatively, D is TRBD1 (5 bases). There are 18 residues in the CDR3. The germline V gene has CDR1 MDHEN and CDR2 SYDVKM. V lost 7 bases to trimming and J lost 4 bases, with 27 bases between them. The CDR3 nucleotides read TGTGCCAGCAACCGCGAATGGGGCTATTCAAGGCCCGCAGATACGCAGTATTTT. It codes for CASNREWGYSRPADTQYF.

The chain links TRBV5-1 to TRBJ1-6, with 7 bases lining up with TRBD1. The V segment lost 4 bases and the J segment 7 bases; nucleotides outside the gene matches: 5. The CDR3 spans 14 residues. CDR1 is SGHRS, CDR2 YFSETQ, per germline. The CDR3 region is CASSVDRNNSPLHF. The DNA for the CDR3 is TGCGCCAGCAGCGTGGACAGGAACAATTCACCCCTCCACTTT.

The chain combines TRBV11-1 with TRBJ1-1; D might be TRBD1 (6 bases). CDR1 and CDR2 (germline): SGHAT, FQDESV (reference sequence). V shed 0 bases and J shed 1 base, with 6 bases lying between them. The CDR3 consists of 14 residues. CDR3 sequence (DNA): TGTGCCAGCAGCTTAGCGGGGGCGAACACTGAAGCTTTCTTT. It specifies CASSLAGANTEAFF.

CDR3 residues: CSVRNTIEEADTQYF. In DNA, the CDR3 is TGCAGCGTGAGGAATACCATAGAGGAGGCAGATACGCAGTATTTT. V and J are TRBV29-1 and TRBJ2-3, with a possible D match to TRBD2 (5 bases). The V gene lost 6 bases and the J gene lost 4 bases, with 20 bases spanning the gap. Germline V gene data show CDR1 as SQVTM and CDR2 as ANQGSEA. This CDR3 has 15 amino acids.

This clone has just a few counts. The chain joins TRBV19 to TRBJ2-1; tentative D call: TRBD1 (6 bases). The V end lost 10 bases, the J end lost 6 bases, and 16 bases lay between the germline ends. Germline loops: CDR1 LNHDA, CDR2 SQIVND (reference sequence). This CDR3 has 13 residues. The CDR3 region is CAIGPRGPNEQFF. DNA for the CDR3: TGTGCCATCGGGCCCAGGGGCCCCAATGAGCAGTTCTTC.

The rearrangement joins TRBV11-1 to TRBJ2-5; D perhaps matches TRBD1 (8 bases). The germline V gene has CDR1 SGHAT and CDR2 FQDESV (reference sequence). This CDR3 comprises 12 residues. The V gene lost 6 bases and the J gene lost 5 bases, with 10 bases spanning the gap. The CDR3 region has the DNA TGTGCCAGCAGACAGGGGGGGGAGACCCAGTACTTC. This sequence encodes CASRQGGETQYF. The complete variable domain, with remaining parts taken from reference TRBV11-1 and TRBJ2-5, reads EAEVAQSPRYKITEKSQAVAFWCDPISGHATLYWYRQILGQGPELLVQFQDESVVDDSQLPKDRFSAERLKGVDSTLKIQPAELGDSAMYLCASRQGGETQYFGPGTRLLVL.

The chain recombines TRBV19 with TRBJ1-2; perhaps TRBD1 as D (6 bases). The CDR3 runs to 19 residues. The V end lost 3 bases, the J end lost 3 bases, and 26 bases lay between the germline ends. CDR1 LNHDA and CDR2 SQIVND come from the germline V gene (reference sequence). The DNA of the CDR3 is TGTGCCAGTAGTATTCATGGACCCCTCCGGGGGGCGGCCCACTATGGCTACACCTTC. Protein: CASSIHGPLRGAAHYGYTF.

This clone appeared a single time. The chain recombines TRBV7-2 with TRBJ1-1; possibly TRBD1 for D (6 bases). The CDR3 consists of 15 residues. Trimming left V 1 base short and J 4 bases short, with 13 bases between. Per the germline V gene, CDR1 is SGHTA and CDR2 is FQGNSA. As DNA, the CDR3 is TGTGCCAGCAGCTTAGACTCGGGAGGGGGCACTGAAGCTTTCTTT. It encodes CASSLDSGGGTEAFF.

The chain couples TRBV5-1 to TRBJ2-5, with D hard to call. Trimming removed 2 bases from V and 5 bases from J, with 19 bases in between. Per the germline V gene, CDR1 is SGHRS and CDR2 is YFSETQ. This CDR3 has 16 amino acids. CDR3 in DNA: TGCGCCAGCAGCTTTAGCACACACCTGTCGCCGGAGACCCAGTACTTC. Translation gives CASSFSTHLSPETQYF.

V gene TRBV19 combines with J gene TRBJ2-5; the match to TRBD1 covers 7 bases. V gave up 3 bases and J gave up 7 bases; unmatched junction bases: 8. Germline loops: CDR1 LNHDA, CDR2 SQIVND (reference sequence). The CDR3 spans 14 residues. Here the CDR3 reads CASSMDRNPGTQYF. For the CDR3, the DNA is TGTGCCAGTAGTATGGACAGGAACCCGGGGACCCAGTACTTC.